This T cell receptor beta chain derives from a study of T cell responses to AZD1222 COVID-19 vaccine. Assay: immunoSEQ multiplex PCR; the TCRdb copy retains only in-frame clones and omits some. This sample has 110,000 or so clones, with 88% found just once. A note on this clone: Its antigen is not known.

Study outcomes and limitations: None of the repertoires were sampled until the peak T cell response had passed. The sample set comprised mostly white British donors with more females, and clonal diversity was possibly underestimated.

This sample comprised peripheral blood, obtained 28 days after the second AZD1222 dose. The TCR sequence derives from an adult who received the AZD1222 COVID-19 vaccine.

The DNA of the CDR3 is TGCGCCAGCAGCTTGGGACAAGCGAATTCACCCCTCCACTTT. Translated: CASSLGQANSPLHF. V and J are TRBV5-1 and TRBJ1-6; D not certain. Germline loops: CDR1 SGHRS, CDR2 YFSETQ. V lost 0 bases and J lost 7, with 8 bases in between. This CDR3 is built from 14 residues.